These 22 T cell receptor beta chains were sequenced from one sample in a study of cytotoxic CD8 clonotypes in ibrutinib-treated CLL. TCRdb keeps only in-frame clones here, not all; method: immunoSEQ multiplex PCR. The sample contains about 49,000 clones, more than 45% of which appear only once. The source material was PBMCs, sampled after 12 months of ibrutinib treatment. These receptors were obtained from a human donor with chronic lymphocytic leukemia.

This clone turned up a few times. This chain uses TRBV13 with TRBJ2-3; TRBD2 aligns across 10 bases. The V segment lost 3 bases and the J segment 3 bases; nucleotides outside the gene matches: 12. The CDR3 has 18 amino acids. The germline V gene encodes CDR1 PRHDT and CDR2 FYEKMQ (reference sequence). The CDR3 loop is CASSFFFPSAGGTDTQYF. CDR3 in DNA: TGTGCCAGCAGCTTTTTTTTTCCGTCAGCGGGAGGGACAGATACGCAGTATTTT. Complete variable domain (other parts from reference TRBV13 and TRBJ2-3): AAGVIQSPRHLIKEKRETATLKCYPIPRHDTVYWYQQGPGQDPQFLISFYEKMQSDKGSIPDRFSAQQFSDYHSELNMSSLELGDSALYFCASSFFFPSAGGTDTQYFGPGTRLTVL.

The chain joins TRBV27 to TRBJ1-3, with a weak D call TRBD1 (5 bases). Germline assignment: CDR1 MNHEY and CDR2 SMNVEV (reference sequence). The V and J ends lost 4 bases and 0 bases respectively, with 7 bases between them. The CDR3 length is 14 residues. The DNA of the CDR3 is TGTGCCAGCAGTTCCCAGGGCTCTGGAAACACCATATATTTT. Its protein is CASSSQGSGNTIYF.

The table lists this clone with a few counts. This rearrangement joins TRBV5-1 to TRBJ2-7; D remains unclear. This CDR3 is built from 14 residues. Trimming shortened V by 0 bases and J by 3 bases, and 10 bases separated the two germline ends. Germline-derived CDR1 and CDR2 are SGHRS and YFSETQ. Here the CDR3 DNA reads TGCGCCAGCAGCTTGGATAACACCAACTACGAGCAGTACTTC. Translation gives CASSLDNTNYEQYF.

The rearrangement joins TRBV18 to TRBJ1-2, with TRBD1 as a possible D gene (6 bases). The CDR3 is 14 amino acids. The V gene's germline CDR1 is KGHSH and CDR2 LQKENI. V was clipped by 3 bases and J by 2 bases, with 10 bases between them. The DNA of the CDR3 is TGTGCCAGCTCACCCGACAGGCGAAACTATGGCTACACCTTC. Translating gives CASSPDRRNYGYTF. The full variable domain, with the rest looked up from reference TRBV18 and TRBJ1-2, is NAGVMQNPRHLVRRRGQEARLRCSPMKGHSHVYWYRQLPEEGLKFMVYLQKENIIDESGMPKERFSAEFPKEGPSILRIQQVVRGDSAAYFCASSPDRRNYGYTFGSGTRLTVV.

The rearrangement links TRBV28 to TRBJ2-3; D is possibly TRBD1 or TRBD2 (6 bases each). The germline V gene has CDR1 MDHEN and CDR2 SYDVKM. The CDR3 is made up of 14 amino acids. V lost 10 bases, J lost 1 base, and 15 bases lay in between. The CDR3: CATFGGGRTDTQYF. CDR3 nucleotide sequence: TGTGCCACCTTTGGAGGGGGGCGCACAGATACGCAGTATTTT.

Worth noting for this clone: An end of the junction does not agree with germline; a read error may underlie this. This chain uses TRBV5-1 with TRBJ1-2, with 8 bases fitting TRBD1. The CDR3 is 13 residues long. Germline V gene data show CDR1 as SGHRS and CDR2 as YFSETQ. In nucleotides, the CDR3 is TGCGCCAGCAGCGTCAGGGGGCTCCCGCCGCACGCCTTC. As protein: CASSVRGLPPHAF. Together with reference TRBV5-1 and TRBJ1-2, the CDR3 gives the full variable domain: KAGVTQTPRYLIKTRGQQVTLSCSPISGHRSVSWYQQTPGQGLQFLFEYFSETQRNKGNFPGRFSGRQFSNSRSEMNVSTLELGDSALYLCASSVRGLPPHAFGSGTRLTVV.

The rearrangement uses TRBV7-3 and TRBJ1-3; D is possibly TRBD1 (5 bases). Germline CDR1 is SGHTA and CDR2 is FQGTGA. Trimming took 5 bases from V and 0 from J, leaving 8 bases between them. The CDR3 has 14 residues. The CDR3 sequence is CASSGASSGNTIYF. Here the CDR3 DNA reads TGTGCCAGCAGCGGGGCCAGCTCTGGAAACACCATATATTTT.

Written as DNA, the CDR3 is TGTGCCAGCAGTGATTGGAACAGGGCGGGGGAGACCCAGTACTTC. Translated: CASSDWNRAGETQYF. V gene TRBV2 combines with J gene TRBJ2-5; TRBD1 or TRBD2 may be the D gene (6 bases each). Trimming removed 3 bases from V and 5 bases from J, with 16 bases in between. CDR3 size: 15 residues. CDR1 and CDR2 from the germline V gene are SNHLY and FYNNEI.

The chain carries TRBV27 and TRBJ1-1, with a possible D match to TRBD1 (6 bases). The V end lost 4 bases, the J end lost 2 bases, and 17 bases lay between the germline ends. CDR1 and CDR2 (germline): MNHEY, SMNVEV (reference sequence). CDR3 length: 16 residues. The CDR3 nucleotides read TGTGCCAGCAGTTCTTTACTCAGGGGACGAAACACTGAAGCTTTCTTT. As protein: CASSSLLRGRNTEAFF.

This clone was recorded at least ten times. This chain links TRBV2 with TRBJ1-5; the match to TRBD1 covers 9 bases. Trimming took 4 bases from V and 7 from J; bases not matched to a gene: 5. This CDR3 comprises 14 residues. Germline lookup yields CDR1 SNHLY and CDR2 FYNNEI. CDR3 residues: CASSATGGRQPQHF. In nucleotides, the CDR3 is TGTGCCAGCAGTGCGACAGGGGGTAGGCAGCCCCAGCATTTT.

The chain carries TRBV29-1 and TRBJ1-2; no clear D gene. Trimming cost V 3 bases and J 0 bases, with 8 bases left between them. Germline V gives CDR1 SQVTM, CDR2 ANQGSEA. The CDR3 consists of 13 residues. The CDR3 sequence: CSVEEVSNYGYTF. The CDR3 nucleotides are TGCAGCGTTGAGGAGGTATCTAACTATGGCTACACCTTC.

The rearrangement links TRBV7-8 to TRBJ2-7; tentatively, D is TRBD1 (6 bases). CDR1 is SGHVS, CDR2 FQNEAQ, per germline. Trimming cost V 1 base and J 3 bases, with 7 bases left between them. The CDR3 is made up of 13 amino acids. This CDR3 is CASSLGRGYEQYF. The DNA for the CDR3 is TGTGCCAGCAGCTTAGGCAGGGGCTACGAGCAGTACTTC.

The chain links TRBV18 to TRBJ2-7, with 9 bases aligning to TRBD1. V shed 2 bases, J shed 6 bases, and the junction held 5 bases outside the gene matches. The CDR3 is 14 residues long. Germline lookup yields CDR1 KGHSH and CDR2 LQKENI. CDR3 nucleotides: TGTGCCAGCTCACCAGGGACAGGGCCCCTCGAGCAGTACTTC. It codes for CASSPGTGPLEQYF.

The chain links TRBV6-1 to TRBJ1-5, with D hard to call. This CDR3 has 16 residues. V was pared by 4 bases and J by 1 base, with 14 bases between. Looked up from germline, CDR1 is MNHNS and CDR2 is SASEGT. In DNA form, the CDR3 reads TGTGCCAGCAGTGTGGTCTTTTCCCTAAGCAATCAGCCCCAGCATTTT. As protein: CASSVVFSLSNQPQHF.

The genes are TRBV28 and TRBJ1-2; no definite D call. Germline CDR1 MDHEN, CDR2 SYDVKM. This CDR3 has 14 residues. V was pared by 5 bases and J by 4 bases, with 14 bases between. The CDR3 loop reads CASSLVDFAYGYTF. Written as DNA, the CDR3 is TGTGCCAGCAGTCTAGTTGACTTCGCCTATGGCTACACCTTC.

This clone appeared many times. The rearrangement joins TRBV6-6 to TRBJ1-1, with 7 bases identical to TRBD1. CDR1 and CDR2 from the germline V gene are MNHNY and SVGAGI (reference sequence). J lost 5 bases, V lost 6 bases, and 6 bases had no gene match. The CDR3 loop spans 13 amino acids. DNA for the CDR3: TGTGCCAGCAGAATGGGACAGCAAACTGAAGCTTTCTTT. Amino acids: CASRMGQQTEAFF.

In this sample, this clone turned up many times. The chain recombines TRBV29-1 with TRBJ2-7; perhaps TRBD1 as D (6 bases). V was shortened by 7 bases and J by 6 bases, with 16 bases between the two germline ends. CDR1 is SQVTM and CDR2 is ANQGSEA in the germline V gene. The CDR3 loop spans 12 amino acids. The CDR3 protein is CSGYNRASEQYF. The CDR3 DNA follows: TGCAGCGGATACAACAGGGCTAGCGAGCAGTACTTC.

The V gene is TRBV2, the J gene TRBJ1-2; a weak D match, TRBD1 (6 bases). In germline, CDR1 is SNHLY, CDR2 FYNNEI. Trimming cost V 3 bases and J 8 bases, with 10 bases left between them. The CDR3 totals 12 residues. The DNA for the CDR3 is TGTGCCAGCAGTGAGGGGGGCAGGGGCTACACCTTC. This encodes CASSEGGRGYTF.

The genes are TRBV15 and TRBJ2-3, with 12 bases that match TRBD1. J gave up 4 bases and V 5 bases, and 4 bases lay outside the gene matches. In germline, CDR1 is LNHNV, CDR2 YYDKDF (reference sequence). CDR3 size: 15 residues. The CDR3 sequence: CATSRRDRGPDTQYF. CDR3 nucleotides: TGTGCCACCAGCCGGAGGGACAGGGGGCCAGATACGCAGTATTTT.

The CDR3 spells CASSVDGEGTDTQYF. The CDR3 DNA reads TGTGCCAGCAGCGTAGACGGGGAGGGCACAGATACGCAGTATTTT. The rearrangement joins TRBV9 to TRBJ2-3, with a possible D match to TRBD2 (6 bases). Trimming removed 0 bases from V and 1 base from J, with 9 bases in between. The CDR3 has 15 amino acids. CDR1 and CDR2 (germline): SGDLS, YYNGEE. Supplemented by reference TRBV9 and TRBJ2-3, the full variable domain reads DSGVTQTPKHLITATGQRVTLRCSPRSGDLSVYWYQQSLDQGLQFLIQYYNGEERAKGNILERFSAQQFPDLHSELNLSSLELGDSALYFCASSVDGEGTDTQYFGPGTRLTVL.

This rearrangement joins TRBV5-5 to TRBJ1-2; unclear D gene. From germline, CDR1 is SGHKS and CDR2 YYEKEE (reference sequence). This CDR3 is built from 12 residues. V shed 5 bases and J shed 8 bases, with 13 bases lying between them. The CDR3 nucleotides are TGTGCCAGCAGTTCAACGATCGGCGGCTACACCTTC. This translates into CASSSTIGGYTF.

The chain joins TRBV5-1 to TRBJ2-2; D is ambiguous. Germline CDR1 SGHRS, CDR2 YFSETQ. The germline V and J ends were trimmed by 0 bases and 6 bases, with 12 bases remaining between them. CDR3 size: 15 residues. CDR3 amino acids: CASSLGASLPGELFF. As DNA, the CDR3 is TGCGCCAGCAGCTTGGGTGCTTCTCTTCCCGGGGAGCTGTTTTTT.